Below, one T cell receptor beta chain is given with its context. Antigen: not known. This entry is derived from a study of CD8 T cells in Susac syndrome. Sequencing of TCR beta was performed on blood CD8+ T cells and on blood CD4+ T cells. Negative isolation yielded CD8+ and CD4+ T cells; FACS enriched TEMRA cells. Study-level results: The study's TCR sequencing and HLA analysis covered a relatively small number of individuals, and the study acknowledged this.

Per germline, CDR1 SEHNR and CDR2 FQNEAQ (reference sequence). V was cut by 6 bases and J by 1 base, with 9 bases left in between. The CDR3 covers 13 residues. Reverse transcription of roughly 0.45 to 1 ug RNA used random hexamers. TCRdb re-called the immunoSEQ multiplex PCR reads with MiXCR, one entry per CDR3 protein. Of 150,000 or so distinct CDR3 sequences listed, about 94% are singletons. This clonotype was obtained from a human donor in good health. Input material: CD4+ T cells from PBMCs. J is TRBJ1-1 and V is TRBV7-9; possibly TRBD1 for D (5 bases). CDR3 region: CASSRQTNTEAFF. DNA of the CDR3: TGTGCCAGCAGTCGACAGACGAACACTGAAGCTTTCTTT.